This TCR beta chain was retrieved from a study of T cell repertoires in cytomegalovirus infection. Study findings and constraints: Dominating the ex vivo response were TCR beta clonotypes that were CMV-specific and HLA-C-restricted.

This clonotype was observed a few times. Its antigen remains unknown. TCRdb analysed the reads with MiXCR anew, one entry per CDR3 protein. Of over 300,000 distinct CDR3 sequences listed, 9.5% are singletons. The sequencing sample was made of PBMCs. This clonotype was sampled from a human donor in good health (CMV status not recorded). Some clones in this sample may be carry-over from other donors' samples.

The CDR3 nucleotides are TGTGCCAGCAGTTTGTTCGAACAACTCAATCAGCCCCAGCATTTT. It codes for CASSLFEQLNQPQHF. The chain recombines TRBV28 with TRBJ1-5; unclear D gene. Trimming stripped 3 bases from V and 3 bases from J, with 12 bases between. The germline V gene encodes CDR1 MDHEN and CDR2 SYDVKM. The CDR3 sequence is 15 residues long.